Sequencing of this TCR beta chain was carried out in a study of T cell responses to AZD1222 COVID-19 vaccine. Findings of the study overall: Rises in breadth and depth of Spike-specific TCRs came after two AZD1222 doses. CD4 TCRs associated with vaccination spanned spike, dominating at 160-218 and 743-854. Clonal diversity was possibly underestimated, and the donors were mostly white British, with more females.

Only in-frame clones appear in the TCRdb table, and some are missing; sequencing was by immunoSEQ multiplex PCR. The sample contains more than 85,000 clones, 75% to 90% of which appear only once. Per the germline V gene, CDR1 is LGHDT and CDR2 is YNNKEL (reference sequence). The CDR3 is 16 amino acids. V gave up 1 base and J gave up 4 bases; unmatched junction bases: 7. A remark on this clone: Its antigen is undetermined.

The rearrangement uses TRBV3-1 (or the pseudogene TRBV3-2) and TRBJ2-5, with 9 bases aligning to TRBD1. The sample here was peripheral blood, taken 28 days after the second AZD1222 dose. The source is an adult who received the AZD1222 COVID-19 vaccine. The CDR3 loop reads CASSQGRGQGRETQYF. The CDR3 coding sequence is TGTGCCAGCAGCCAAGGTCGTGGACAGGGGCGAGAGACCCAGTACTTC.